These 31 T cell receptor beta chains were sequenced from one sample in a study of memory CD4+ T cells and cytomegalovirus serostatus. Single viable CD3+CD4+CD8-CD45RO+ cells were sorted as the memory CD4+ T cells. Assay used: immunoSEQ multiplex PCR; TCRdb lists only in-frame clones, some missing. This table holds tens of thousands of clones, around 80% found once. The sequencing sample was made of memory CD4+ T cells from blood. Every receptor here comes from an adult in good health and CMV-seronegative.

V gene TRBV6-5 combines with J gene TRBJ1-2; perhaps TRBD1 as D (5 bases). Between the trimmed V and J ends, which lost 6 bases and 1 base, there was a span of 9 bases. This CDR3 comprises 13 residues. Germline V CDR1 and CDR2: MNHEY, SVGAGI. CDR3 sequence reads: CASSRQINYGYTF. CDR3 nucleotide sequence: TGTGCCAGCAGCCGACAGATTAACTATGGCTACACCTTC.

The chain recombines TRBV4-3 with TRBJ1-4; 11 bases are a match to TRBD1. The CDR3 contains 19 residues. Trimming at V came to 1 base and at J to 8 bases, leaving 15 bases not matched to a gene. Germline CDR1 reads LGHNA; CDR2 reads YSLEER. The DNA for the CDR3 is TGCGCCAGCAGCCAAGCGGGGCTTGGACAGGGGGCGCGCGTAGAAAAACTGTTTTTT. It translates to CASSQAGLGQGARVEKLFF.

The chain is built from TRBV9 and TRBJ2-3, with D possibly TRBD1 on 5 matching bases. V lost 4 bases to trimming and J lost 2 bases, with 11 bases between them. There are 14 residues in the CDR3. Per germline, CDR1 SGDLS and CDR2 YYNGEE. This CDR3 is CASSFKGYTDTQYF. CDR3 nucleotides: TGTGCCAGCAGCTTTAAGGGGTACACAGATACGCAGTATTTT. Filled out from reference TRBV9 and TRBJ2-3, the complete variable domain reads DSGVTQTPKHLITATGQRVTLRCSPRSGDLSVYWYQQSLDQGLQFLIQYYNGEERAKGNILERFSAQQFPDLHSELNLSSLELGDSALYFCASSFKGYTDTQYFGPGTRLTVL.

The chain is built from TRBV10-3 and TRBJ2-7; TRBD2 aligns across 11 bases. J lost 5 bases, V lost 0 bases, and 3 bases had no gene match. Germline V CDR1 and CDR2: ENHRY, SYGVKD. The CDR3 contains 15 residues. The CDR3 nucleotides read TGTGCCATCAGTGAGTCCCTAGCGGGGGGCAACGAGCAGTACTTC. Encoded protein: CAISESLAGGNEQYF.

The chain combines TRBV6-1 with TRBJ2-7, with 9 bases identical to TRBD1. CDR1 and CDR2 from the germline V gene are MNHNS and SASEGT. The CDR3 runs 15 residues. Trimming cost V 7 bases and J 6 bases; bases outside gene matches: 13. The CDR3, as DNA: TGTGCCAGCATAACTGGGGGACAGGGCTTTTCCGAGCAGTACTTC. This codes for CASITGGQGFSEQYF.

The V and J genes are TRBV30 and TRBJ1-1, with 7 bases lining up with TRBD1. The germline V gene encodes CDR1 GTSNPN and CDR2 SVGIG (reference sequence). This CDR3 spans 15 amino acids. Trimming removed 2 bases from V and 4 bases from J; junction bases left unmatched: 10. CDR3 nucleotides: TGTGCCTGGAGTTCGTCGACAGGGAAGGGCACTGAAGCTTTCTTT. Translation gives CAWSSSTGKGTEAFF.

CDR3 residues: CAWSGPTDTQYF. CDR3 nucleotides: TGTGCCTGGAGTGGACCCACAGATACGCAGTATTTT. The rearrangement joins TRBV30 to TRBJ2-3; D is ambiguous. The CDR3 has 12 residues. V lost 1 base and J 2 bases, leaving 4 bases between the germline ends. Per germline, CDR1 GTSNPN and CDR2 SVGIG (reference sequence).

The rearrangement uses TRBV7-8 and TRBJ1-1; no firm D call. Germline lookup yields CDR1 SGHVS and CDR2 FQNEAQ. The ends were cut back, 3 bases at V and 3 bases at J, with 8 bases in the middle. This CDR3 spans 13 amino acids. CDR3 sequence: CASSLKQDTEAFF. The CDR3 DNA reads TGTGCCAGCAGCTTGAAGCAGGACACTGAAGCTTTCTTT.

V is TRBV5-1 and J is TRBJ2-3; TRBD2 agrees at 7 bases. CDR1 and CDR2 from the germline V gene are SGHRS and YFSETQ. The CDR3 totals 15 residues. The trim removed 4 bases at V and 6 bases at J, leaving 11 bases unmatched. CDR3 in amino acids: CASSPWWSGADTQYF. CDR3 coding DNA: TGCGCCAGCAGCCCCTGGTGGAGCGGGGCGGATACGCAGTATTTT.

This clone is medium-sized within its sample. The V and J genes are TRBV10-3 and TRBJ1-1; 11 bases match TRBD1. The germline gives CDR1 ENHRY, CDR2 SYGVKD. After removal of 6 bases from V and 8 bases from J, the junction contained 8 bases not matched to a gene. This CDR3 comprises 14 residues. CDR3 loop: CAIRRTGGLDEAFF. The CDR3, as DNA: TGTGCCATCAGACGGACAGGGGGCCTGGACGAAGCTTTCTTT.

V gene TRBV10-3 combines with J gene TRBJ1-1, with TRBD1 matching 11 bases. Germline CDR1 ENHRY, CDR2 SYGVKD. Trimming took 10 bases from V and 10 from J; bases not matched to a gene: 14. The CDR3 covers 14 residues. CDR3 DNA sequence: TGTGCCACCGCCCCGGGACAGGGGGTGCTCGGAGCTTTCTTT. This codes for CATAPGQGVLGAFF.

J is TRBJ1-4 and V is TRBV6-1, with 8 nucleotides matching TRBD1. With 7 bases clipped from V and 2 bases from J, the junction kept 3 bases outside the gene matches. Germline V gene data show CDR1 as MNHNS and CDR2 as SASEGT. The CDR3 totals 14 residues. In DNA form, the CDR3 reads TGTGCCAGCAACAGACAGGGGACTAATGAAAAACTGTTTTTT. This encodes CASNRQGTNEKLFF.

V is TRBV7-2 and J is TRBJ1-1; perhaps TRBD1 as D (5 bases). The germline V gene has CDR1 SGHTA and CDR2 FQGNSA. This CDR3 is built from 12 residues. The germline V and J ends were trimmed by 5 bases and 11 bases, with 15 bases remaining between them. CDR3 residues: CASSPGLGNAFF. As DNA, the CDR3 is TGTGCCAGCAGCCCAGGGTTGGGGAACGCTTTCTTT.

The chain combines TRBV6-1 with TRBJ1-2; D not resolved. Germline-derived CDR1 and CDR2 are MNHNS and SASEGT. This CDR3 is built from 12 residues. The V and J ends lost 3 bases and 7 bases respectively, with 9 bases between them. Written as DNA, the CDR3 is TGTGCCAGCAGTGAGGAGATAATTGGCTACACCTTC. Its translation is CASSEEIIGYTF.

V gene TRBV5-1 combines with J gene TRBJ2-1, with TRBD1 matching 9 bases. The CDR3 has 15 amino acids. Germline CDR1 and CDR2: SGHRS and YFSETQ. V shed 4 bases and J 6 bases; nucleotides not matched to a gene: 8. DNA of the CDR3: TGCGCCAGCAGCCCCCGTCAGGACAGGGGCAATGAGCAGTTCTTC. Translation: CASSPRQDRGNEQFF.

This clone appeared a few times. As DNA, the CDR3 is TGTGCCAGCAGCCCACGAAGCGCTCCTATTCAAGAGACCCAGTACTTC. It specifies CASSPRSAPIQETQYF. This chain joins TRBV9 and TRBJ2-5; D is unresolved. Germline CDR1 is SGDLS and CDR2 is YYNGEE. CDR3 size: 16 residues. V was trimmed by 4 bases and J by 2 bases, leaving 18 bases between them.

This clone was detected once. This chain links TRBV5-1 with TRBJ1-5; D is ambiguous. The V gene lost 0 bases and the J gene lost 5 bases, with 6 bases spanning the gap. Germline V lookup: CDR1 SGHRS, CDR2 YFSETQ. The CDR3 sequence is 13 residues long. CDR3 in amino acids: CASSLAVDQPQHF. In DNA form, the CDR3 reads TGCGCCAGCAGCTTGGCCGTGGATCAGCCCCAGCATTTT.

The V call is TRBV19, the J call TRBJ1-1; D remains ambiguous. V lost 3 bases to trimming and J lost 5 bases, with 4 bases between them. The germline CDR1 and CDR2 sequences are LNHDA and SQIVND (reference sequence). The CDR3 has 11 residues. CDR3 in DNA: TGTGCCAGTAGTATGAGGACTGAAGCTTTCTTT. Protein sequence: CASSMRTEAFF.

The chain recombines TRBV4-3 with TRBJ2-5, with D perhaps TRBD2 (5 bases). Germline V CDR1 and CDR2: LGHNA, YSLEER. The germline V and J ends were trimmed by 1 base and 2 bases, with 8 bases remaining between them. CDR3 length: 14 residues. CDR3 DNA sequence: TGCGCCAGCAGCCAAGGGACGGGACAAGAGACCCAGTACTTC. Its protein is CASSQGTGQETQYF.

This chain links TRBV5-1 with TRBJ2-7; 7 bases line up with TRBD2. The CDR3 is made up of 14 amino acids. V shed 4 bases, J shed 6 bases, and the junction held 10 bases outside the gene matches. Germline V gene sequence: CDR1 SGHRS, CDR2 YFSETQ. DNA of the CDR3: TGCGCCAGCAGCCCGGGCCGGGGAGGGAGCGAGCAGTACTTC. The encoded protein is CASSPGRGGSEQYF.

The rearrangement uses TRBV4-1 and TRBJ2-7; possibly TRBD2 for D (7 bases). The CDR3 runs 14 residues. From germline, CDR1 is MGHRA and CDR2 YSYEKL. V dropped 1 base and J dropped 2 bases, with 9 bases sitting between them. The CDR3 protein is CASSQAGGPYEQYF. The CDR3 region has the DNA TGCGCCAGCAGCCAAGCGGGGGGCCCCTACGAGCAGTACTTC.

The rearrangement links TRBV13 to TRBJ2-2, with 8 positions matching TRBD1. CDR3 length: 15 amino acids. V gave up 5 bases and J gave up 5 bases; unmatched junction bases: 7. CDR1 and CDR2 from the germline V gene are PRHDT and FYEKMQ (reference sequence). The CDR3 region is CASSPRTGWTGELFF. Here the CDR3 DNA reads TGTGCCAGCAGCCCCAGGACAGGGTGGACCGGGGAGCTGTTTTTT.

CDR3 loop: CASSQDGGDDYGYTF. For the CDR3, the DNA is TGCGCCAGCAGCCAAGATGGGGGGGACGACTATGGCTACACCTTC. This chain connects TRBV4-3 to TRBJ1-2; TRBD1 might be the D (5 bases). Germline loops: CDR1 LGHNA, CDR2 YSLEER. Trimming took 0 bases from V and 3 from J, leaving 11 bases between them. This CDR3 is built from 15 residues.

The chain employs TRBV7-2 and TRBJ1-1; a possible D gene is TRBD1 (5 bases). Trimming took 1 base from V and 0 from J, leaving 6 bases between them. Germline-derived CDR1 and CDR2 are SGHTA and FQGNSA. CDR3 length: 14 residues. DNA for the CDR3: TGTGCCAGCAGCTTAGGGGGCATGAACACTGAAGCTTTCTTT. It specifies CASSLGGMNTEAFF.

V is TRBV6-4 and J is TRBJ1-1; no clear D gene. Looked up from germline, CDR1 is MRHNA and CDR2 is SNTAGT. V lost 8 bases, J lost 1 base, and 11 bases lay in between. CDR3 length: 13 amino acids. The CDR3 coding sequence is TGTGCCAGCGCTGGTAGGCCGAACACTGAAGCTTTCTTT. This sequence encodes CASAGRPNTEAFF.

This clone was picked up a small number of times. This chain links TRBV30 with TRBJ1-1; D is unclear. CDR1 is GTSNPN and CDR2 is SVGIG in the germline V gene (reference sequence). V gave up 2 bases and J gave up 7 bases, with 11 bases separating them. The CDR3 sequence is 12 residues long. In DNA form, the CDR3 reads TGTGCCTGGAGTAAGGTCCGAGGTGAAGCTTTCTTT. Amino acid sequence: CAWSKVRGEAFF.

The rearrangement joins TRBV10-3 to TRBJ1-1; TRBD1 aligns across 7 bases. Trimming cost V 10 bases and J 2 bases; bases outside gene matches: 10. The germline V gene encodes CDR1 ENHRY and CDR2 SYGVKD. This CDR3 contains 14 residues. DNA for the CDR3: TGTGCCACCAAAATGACAGGGTCTAACACTGAAGCTTTCTTT. As protein: CATKMTGSNTEAFF.

The rearrangement joins TRBV5-4 to TRBJ1-6; 7 nucleotides align to TRBD1. V was clipped by 0 bases and J by 7 bases; unmatched bases: 1. CDR3 size: 14 residues. In germline, CDR1 is SGHNT, CDR2 YYREEE (reference sequence). The CDR3 DNA is TGTGCCAGCAGCTTGGAACAGGGGAATTCACCCCTCCACTTT. Its protein product is CASSLEQGNSPLHF.

The chain is built from TRBV6-1 and TRBJ2-6; D unclear. Germline lookup yields CDR1 MNHNS and CDR2 SASEGT. The V end was cut by 8 bases, the J end by 2 bases, with 13 bases between. This CDR3 region has 15 residues. As DNA, the CDR3 is TGTGCCAGCGGCGCGTCTGCAACTGGGGCCAACGTCCTGACTTTC. Translation gives CASGASATGANVLTF.

The rearrangement links TRBV9 to TRBJ1-5, with D perhaps TRBD1 (5 bases). The CDR3 is 14 residues long. V was trimmed by 2 bases and J by 5 bases, leaving 11 bases between them. CDR1 is SGDLS, CDR2 YYNGEE, per germline. The chain's CDR3 is CASSVDQGDQPQHF. The DNA for the CDR3 is TGTGCCAGCAGCGTCGACCAGGGAGATCAGCCCCAGCATTTT.

The J gene is TRBJ1-2, the V gene TRBV19, with TRBD1 as a possible D gene (5 bases). The CDR3 runs 13 residues. Germline V gene data show CDR1 as LNHDA and CDR2 as SQIVND (reference sequence). Trimming shortened V by 5 bases and J by 2 bases, and 9 bases separated the two germline ends. DNA for the CDR3: TGTGCCAGTAGTCAAACAGGCAACTATGGCTACACCTTC. It codes for CASSQTGNYGYTF.